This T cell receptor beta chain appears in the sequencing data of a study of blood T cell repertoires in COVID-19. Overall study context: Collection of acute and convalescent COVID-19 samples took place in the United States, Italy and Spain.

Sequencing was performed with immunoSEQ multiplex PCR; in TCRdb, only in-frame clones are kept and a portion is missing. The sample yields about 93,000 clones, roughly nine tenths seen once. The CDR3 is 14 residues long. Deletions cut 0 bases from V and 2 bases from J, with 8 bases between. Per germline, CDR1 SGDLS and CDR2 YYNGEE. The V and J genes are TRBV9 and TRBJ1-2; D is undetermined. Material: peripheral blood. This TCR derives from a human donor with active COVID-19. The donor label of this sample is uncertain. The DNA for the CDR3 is TGTGCCAGCAGCGTAGCACAACTAAACTATGGCTACACCTTC. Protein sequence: CASSVAQLNYGYTF.